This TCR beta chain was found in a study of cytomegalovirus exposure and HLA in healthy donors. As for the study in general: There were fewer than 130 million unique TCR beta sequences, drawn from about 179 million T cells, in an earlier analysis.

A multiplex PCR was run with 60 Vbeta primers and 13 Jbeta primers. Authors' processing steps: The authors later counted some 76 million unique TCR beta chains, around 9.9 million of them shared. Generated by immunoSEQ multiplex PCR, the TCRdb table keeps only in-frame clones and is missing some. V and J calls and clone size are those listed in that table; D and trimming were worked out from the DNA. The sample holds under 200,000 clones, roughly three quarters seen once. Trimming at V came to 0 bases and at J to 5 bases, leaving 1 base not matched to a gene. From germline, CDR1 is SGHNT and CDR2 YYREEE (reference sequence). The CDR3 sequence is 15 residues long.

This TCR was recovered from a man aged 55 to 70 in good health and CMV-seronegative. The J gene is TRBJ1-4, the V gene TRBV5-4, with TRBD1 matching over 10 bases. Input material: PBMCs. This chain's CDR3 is CASSLEGQGNEKLFF. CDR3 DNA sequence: TGTGCCAGCAGCTTGGAGGGACAGGGGAATGAAAAACTGTTTTTT.